This TCR beta chain was recovered during a study of shared clonotypes between healthy human individuals. The study, taken as a whole, reports: Memory subsets generally showed smaller estimated richness than naive subsets did. Investigators expected sequencing depth to affect clonotype sharing among donors.

CD45RA-negative memory and CD45RA+ naive subsets were split from the CD4+ cells. Replicate sorted-subset PCRs were loaded with around 200 ng DNA, about 31,000 T cell genomes. TCRdb keeps only in-frame clones here, not all; method: immunoSEQ multiplex PCR. The sample has 2,500,000 or so clones, 90% to 95% seen once. Points on this clone: Its antigen is undetermined.

Sample: naive CD4+ T cells sorted from blood. Subset here: CD45RA+ positively selected. This clonotype was obtained from a man between 18 and 29 years old in good health.

CDR3 protein: CASSVGQGRTGANVLTF. The CDR3 nucleotides are TGTGCCAGCAGCGTAGGACAGGGGAGAACTGGGGCCAACGTCCTGACTTTC. The rearrangement joins TRBV9 to TRBJ2-6; 8 bases align to TRBD1. CDR1 and CDR2 from the germline V gene are SGDLS and YYNGEE. The CDR3 length is 17 residues. V shed 0 bases, J shed 2 bases, and the junction held 4 bases outside the gene matches. Filled out from reference TRBV9 and TRBJ2-6, the complete variable domain reads DSGVTQTPKHLITATGQRVTLRCSPRSGDLSVYWYQQSLDQGLQFLIQYYNGEERAKGNILERFSAQQFPDLHSELNLSSLELGDSALYFCASSVGQGRTGANVLTFGAGSRLTVL.